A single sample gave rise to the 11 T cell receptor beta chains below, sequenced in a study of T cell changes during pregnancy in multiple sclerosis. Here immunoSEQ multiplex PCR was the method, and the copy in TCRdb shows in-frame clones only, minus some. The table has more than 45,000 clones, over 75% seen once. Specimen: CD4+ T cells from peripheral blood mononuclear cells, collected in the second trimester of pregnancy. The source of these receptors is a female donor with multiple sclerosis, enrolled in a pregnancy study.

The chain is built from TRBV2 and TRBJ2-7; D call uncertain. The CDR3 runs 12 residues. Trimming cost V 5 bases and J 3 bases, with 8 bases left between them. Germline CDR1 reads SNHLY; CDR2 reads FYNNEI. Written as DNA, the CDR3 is TGTGCCAGCAGTCCCCTAGACTACGAGCAGTACTTC. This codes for CASSPLDYEQYF.

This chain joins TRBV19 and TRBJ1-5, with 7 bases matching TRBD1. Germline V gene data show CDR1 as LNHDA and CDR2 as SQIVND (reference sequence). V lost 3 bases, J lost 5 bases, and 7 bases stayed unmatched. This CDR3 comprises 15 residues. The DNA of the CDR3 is TGTGCCAGTAGTATGGTGGGACAGAGGCATCAGCCCCAGCATTTT. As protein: CASSMVGQRHQPQHF.

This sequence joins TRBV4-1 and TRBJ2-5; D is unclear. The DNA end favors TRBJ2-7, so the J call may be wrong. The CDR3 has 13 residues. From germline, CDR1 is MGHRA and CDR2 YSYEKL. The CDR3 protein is CASSQDKKLEQYF. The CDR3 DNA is TGCGCCAGCAGCCAAGACAAGAAGCTCGAGCAGTACTTC.

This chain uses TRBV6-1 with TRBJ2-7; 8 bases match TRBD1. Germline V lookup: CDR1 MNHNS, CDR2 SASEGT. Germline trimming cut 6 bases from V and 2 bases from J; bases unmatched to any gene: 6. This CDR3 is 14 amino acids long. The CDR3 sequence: CASRTQGGPYEQYF. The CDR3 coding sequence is TGTGCCAGCAGAACACAGGGGGGCCCCTACGAGCAGTACTTC.

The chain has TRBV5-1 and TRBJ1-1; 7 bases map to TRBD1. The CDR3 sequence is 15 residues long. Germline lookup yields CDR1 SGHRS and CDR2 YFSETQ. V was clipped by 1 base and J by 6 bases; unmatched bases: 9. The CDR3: CASSLLAGGWSEAFF. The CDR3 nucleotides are TGCGCCAGCAGCTTGCTAGCAGGGGGTTGGTCTGAAGCTTTCTTT.

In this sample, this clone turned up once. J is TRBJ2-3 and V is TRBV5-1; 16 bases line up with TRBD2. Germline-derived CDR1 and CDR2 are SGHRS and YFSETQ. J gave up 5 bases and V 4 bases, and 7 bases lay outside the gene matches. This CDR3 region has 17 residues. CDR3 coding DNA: TGCGCCAGCAGCCTGGGACTAGCGGGAGGGCCAGTAGATACGCAGTATTTT. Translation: CASSLGLAGGPVDTQYF.

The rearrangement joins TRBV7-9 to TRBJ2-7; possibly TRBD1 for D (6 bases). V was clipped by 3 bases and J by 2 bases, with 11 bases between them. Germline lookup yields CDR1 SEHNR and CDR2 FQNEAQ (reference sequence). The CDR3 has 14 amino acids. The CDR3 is CASSLTGLPYEQYF. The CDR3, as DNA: TGTGCCAGCAGCTTGACAGGACTCCCCTACGAGCAGTACTTC.

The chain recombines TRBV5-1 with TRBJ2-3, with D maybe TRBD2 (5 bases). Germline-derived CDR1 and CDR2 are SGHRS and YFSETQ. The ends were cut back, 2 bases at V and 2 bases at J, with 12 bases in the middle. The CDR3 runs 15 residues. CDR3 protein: CASSFSLANTDTQYF. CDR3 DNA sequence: TGCGCCAGCAGCTTCTCCCTAGCAAACACAGATACGCAGTATTTT.

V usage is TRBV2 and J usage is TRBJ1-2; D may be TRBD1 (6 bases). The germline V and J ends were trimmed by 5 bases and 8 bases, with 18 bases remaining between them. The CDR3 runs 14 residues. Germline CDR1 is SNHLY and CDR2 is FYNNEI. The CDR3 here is CASSLVSGERGYTF. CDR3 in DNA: TGTGCCAGCAGTCTTGTATCAGGGGAGAGAGGCTACACCTTC. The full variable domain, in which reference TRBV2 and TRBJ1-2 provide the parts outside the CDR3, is EPEVTQTPSHQVTQMGQEVILRCVPISNHLYFYWYRQILGQKVEFLVSFYNNEISEKSEIFDDQFSVERPDGSNFTLKIRSTKLEDSAMYFCASSLVSGERGYTFGSGTRLTVV.

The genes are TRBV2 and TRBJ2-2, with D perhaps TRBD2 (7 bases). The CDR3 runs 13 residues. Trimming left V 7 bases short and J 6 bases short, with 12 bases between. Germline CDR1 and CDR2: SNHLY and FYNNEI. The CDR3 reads CASNQGGAGELFF. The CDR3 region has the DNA TGTGCCAGCAACCAAGGGGGGGCCGGGGAGCTGTTTTTT.

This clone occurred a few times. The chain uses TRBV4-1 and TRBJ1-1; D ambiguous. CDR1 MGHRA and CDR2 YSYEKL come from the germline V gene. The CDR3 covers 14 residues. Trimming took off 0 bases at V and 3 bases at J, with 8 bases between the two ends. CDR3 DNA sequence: TGCGCCAGCAGCCAAGACAGGACTTACACTGAAGCTTTCTTT. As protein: CASSQDRTYTEAFF.